These 21 T cell receptor beta chains were all obtained from the same sample, sequenced in a study of OX40 agonist ivuxolimab in advanced cancers. Assay used: immunoSEQ multiplex PCR; TCRdb lists only in-frame clones, some missing. In the table there are 55,000 to 70,000 clones, 84% of which are singletons. The sequenced sample was CD4+ or CD8+ T cells sorted from blood, obtained in a trial of the OX40 agonist ivuxolimab. The source is an adult with an advanced solid tumor such as melanoma, head and neck, liver or kidney cancer.

The chain recombines TRBV6-6 with TRBJ2-5; D uncertain. Germline values: CDR1 MNHNY, CDR2 SVGAGI (reference sequence). Trimming left V 0 bases short and J 0 bases short, with 11 bases between. This CDR3 has 16 amino acids. The DNA of the CDR3 is TGTGCCAGCAGTTACTCCACTTTGAGGCACCAAGAGACCCAGTACTTC. It translates to CASSYSTLRHQETQYF.

This clone was observed a single time. The chain joins TRBV7-2 to TRBJ2-5, with D unresolved. CDR1 is SGHTA, CDR2 FQGNSA, per germline. This CDR3 spans 15 amino acids. Trimming shortened V by 5 bases and J by 5 bases, and 18 bases separated the two germline ends. CDR3: CASSASAANTETQYF. The CDR3 coding sequence is TGTGCCAGCAGCGCATCCGCGGCCAACACGGAGACCCAGTACTTC. The whole variable domain, filled in from reference TRBV7-2 and TRBJ2-5, reads GAGVSQSPSNKVTEKGKDVELRCDPISGHTALYWYRQSLGQGLEFLIYFQGNSAPDKSGLPSDRFSAERTGGSVSTLTIQRTQQEDSAVYLCASSASAANTETQYFGPGTRLLVL.

The rearrangement uses TRBV2 and TRBJ2-3; D unresolved. The ends were cut back, 2 bases at V and 2 bases at J, with 8 bases in the middle. Germline V lookup: CDR1 SNHLY, CDR2 FYNNEI. The CDR3 consists of 14 residues. In DNA, the CDR3 is TGTGCCAGCAGTGAATTGAGCACCACAGATACGCAGTATTTT. Amino acid sequence: CASSELSTTDTQYF.

The chain links TRBV18 to TRBJ1-2, with a weak D call TRBD1 (5 bases). Trimming took off 2 bases at V and 4 bases at J, with 8 bases between the two ends. CDR3 length equals 13 residues. Germline V CDR1 and CDR2: KGHSH, LQKENI. In nucleotides, the CDR3 is TGTGCCAGCTCACCAGGGGGGAGCTATGGCTACACCTTC. Its translation: CASSPGGSYGYTF.

The gene calls are TRBV9 and TRBJ2-5; the D gene could be TRBD1 or TRBD2 (5 bases each). CDR1 and CDR2 from the germline V gene are SGDLS and YYNGEE. V dropped 4 bases and J dropped 2 bases, with 12 bases sitting between them. The CDR3 runs to 14 residues. The CDR3 here is CASSFRGSQETQYF. Written as DNA, the CDR3 is TGTGCCAGCAGCTTCCGGGGCAGTCAAGAGACCCAGTACTTC.

This clone was detected a few times. The chain uses TRBV9 and TRBJ2-2; 9 bases are a match to TRBD2. Germline V gene lookup returns CDR1 SGDLS and CDR2 YYNGEE. The V and J ends lost 0 bases and 7 bases, in that order; junction bases with no gene match: 7. This CDR3 spans 16 amino acids. CDR3 sequence reads: CASSVGGSGSFGELFF. In nucleotides, the CDR3 is TGTGCCAGCAGCGTAGGGGGTAGCGGGAGCTTCGGGGAGCTGTTTTTT.

The chain combines TRBV7-9 with TRBJ1-5, with D tentatively TRBD1 (6 bases). CDR1 and CDR2 (germline): SEHNR, FQNEAQ (reference sequence). Between the trimmed V and J ends, which lost 5 bases and 4 bases, there was a span of 9 bases. The CDR3 length is 13 residues. The CDR3, as DNA: TGTGCCAGCAGCCTACAGGGTAATCAGCCCCAGCATTTT. Translated, it gives CASSLQGNQPQHF. The entire variable domain, with the rest obtained from reference TRBV7-9 and TRBJ1-5, is as follows: DTGVSQNPRHKITKRGQNVTFRCDPISEHNRLYWYRQTLGQGPEFLTYFQNEAQLEKSRLLSDRFSAERPKGSFSTLEIQRTEQGDSAMYLCASSLQGNQPQHFGDGTRLSIL.

This rearrangement joins TRBV2 to TRBJ2-1; D perhaps matches TRBD1 (6 bases). This CDR3 is 13 amino acids long. Germline CDR1 reads SNHLY; CDR2 reads FYNNEI. The V gene lost 7 bases and the J gene lost 3 bases, with 10 bases spanning the gap. The CDR3, as DNA: TGTGCCAGCAACAGGGAAGGCTACAATGAGCAGTTCTTC. Its translation: CASNREGYNEQFF.

The J gene is TRBJ2-7, the V gene TRBV14, with D possibly TRBD1 on 5 matching bases. V was trimmed by 4 bases and J by 3 bases, leaving 10 bases between them. Germline V CDR1 and CDR2: SGHDN, FVKESK. The CDR3 totals 13 residues. CDR3 amino acids: CASSLAGNYEQYF. The CDR3 DNA follows: TGTGCCAGCAGCCTCGCAGGGAACTACGAGCAGTACTTC. The full variable domain, its missing parts supplied by reference TRBV14 and TRBJ2-7, is EAGVTQFPSHSVIEKGQTVTLRCDPISGHDNLYWYRRVMGKEIKFLLHFVKESKQDESGMPNNRFLAERTGGTYSTLKVQPAELEDSGVYFCASSLAGNYEQYFGPGTRLTVT.

This clone appeared once. CDR3 sequence: CASSVDRGLSYEQYF. The CDR3 nucleotides are TGTGCCAGCAGCGTCGACAGGGGCCTATCCTACGAGCAGTACTTC. V and J are TRBV9 and TRBJ2-7; 8 nucleotides align to TRBD1. Germline loops: CDR1 SGDLS, CDR2 YYNGEE. The CDR3 spans 15 residues. V lost 2 bases and J lost 1; bases outside the gene matches: 5.

J is TRBJ2-7 and V is TRBV5-4, with 7 nucleotides matching TRBD2. Germline-derived CDR1 and CDR2 are SGHNT and YYREEE (reference sequence). The trim removed 4 bases at V and 6 bases at J, leaving 10 bases unmatched. CDR3 length: 14 amino acids. The CDR3 bases are TGTGCCAGCAGCATAACCCCCAGGGAGGGCGAGCAGTACTTC. It is translated as CASSITPREGEQYF.

The chain combines TRBV19 with TRBJ2-1; tentative D call: TRBD2 (6 bases). V shed 11 bases and J shed 5 bases, with 19 bases lying between them. Germline V gene lookup returns CDR1 LNHDA and CDR2 SQIVND (reference sequence). This CDR3 is 14 amino acids long. CDR3 coding DNA: TGTGCCTCGGGTGGGCGGGGACCAAACAATGAGCAGTTCTTC. Its translation is CASGGRGPNNEQFF.

Regarding this clone: One junction end disagrees with the germline gene, perhaps due to a read error. Additional DNA sequences in this sample encode the identical CDR3. In DNA form, the CDR3 reads TGTGCCAGCAGCGTCGGGTCCACAGGGGGCAATGAAAAACTGTTTTTC. Residues: CASSVGSTGGNEKLFF. This chain joins TRBV9 and TRBJ1-4; 9 nucleotides align to TRBD1. Germline CDR1 is SGDLS and CDR2 is YYNGEE. This CDR3 contains 16 residues.

In DNA form, the CDR3 reads TGTGCCAGTTCCCCAAGCGGGGGGGTAGAAAACATTCAGTACTTC. Its protein product is CASSPSGGVENIQYF. The gene calls are TRBV28 and TRBJ2-4; the match to TRBD2 covers 10 bases. This CDR3 is 15 amino acids long. Germline CDR1 and CDR2: MDHEN and SYDVKM. The V segment lost 9 bases and the J segment 5 bases; nucleotides outside the gene matches: 10.

The gene calls are TRBV11-2 and TRBJ2-1; TRBD1 agrees at 10 bases. Germline V gene sequence: CDR1 SGHAT, CDR2 FQNNGV. With V trimmed by 6 bases and J by 8 bases, 7 bases remained unmatched. The CDR3 has 14 amino acids. CDR3 in amino acids: CASRGTGDRDEQFF. Written as DNA, the CDR3 is TGTGCCAGCAGGGGGACAGGGGATAGGGATGAGCAGTTCTTC. Filled out from reference TRBV11-2 and TRBJ2-1, the complete variable domain reads EAGVAQSPRYKIIEKRQSVAFWCNPISGHATLYWYQQILGQGPKLLIQFQNNGVVDDSQLPKDRFSAERLKGVDSTLKIQPAKLEDSAVYLCASRGTGDRDEQFFGPGTRLTVL.

The rearrangement links TRBV7-6 to TRBJ2-7; D is unclear. Trimming took 0 bases from V and 6 from J, leaving 15 bases between them. This CDR3 comprises 15 residues. Germline loops: CDR1 SGHVS, CDR2 FNYEAQ. The CDR3 DNA reads as TGTGCCAGCAGCTTAGCGACCGGGCATTTTGGCGAGCAGTACTTC. Translated: CASSLATGHFGEQYF.

V usage is TRBV29-1 and J usage is TRBJ1-1; D is possibly TRBD1 (6 bases). This CDR3 has 16 amino acids. Germline V gene data show CDR1 as SQVTM and CDR2 as ANQGSEA. V was clipped by 2 bases and J by 3 bases, with 19 bases between them. DNA for the CDR3: TGCAGCGTTGAAAGGGGTGTAGGGGGGTGGGACACTGAAGCTTTCTTT. As protein: CSVERGVGGWDTEAFF.

The CDR3 is CASSTGAGVYNEQFF. The CDR3 nucleotides are TGTGCCAGCAGCACGGGAGCGGGGGTCTACAATGAGCAGTTCTTC. J is TRBJ2-1 and V is TRBV7-8, with 8 bases lining up with TRBD2. V shed 5 bases and J 3 bases; nucleotides not matched to a gene: 6. This CDR3 spans 15 amino acids. Germline CDR1 reads SGHVS; CDR2 reads FQNEAQ.

V usage is TRBV28 and J usage is TRBJ2-7; D not resolved. Germline V lookup: CDR1 MDHEN, CDR2 SYDVKM. Trimming cost V 5 bases and J 5 bases, with 7 bases left between them. CDR3 length: 11 residues. This chain's CDR3 is CASSASHEQYF. The CDR3, as DNA: TGTGCCAGCAGTGCGTCCCACGAGCAGTACTTC.

The gene calls are TRBV19 and TRBJ2-1, with 10 bases aligning to TRBD2. This CDR3 has 17 amino acids. V lost 1 base to trimming and J lost 3 bases; unmatched junction nucleotides: 6. Germline loops: CDR1 LNHDA, CDR2 SQIVND (reference sequence). This CDR3 reads CASSIAGERGGYNEQFF. The DNA for the CDR3 is TGTGCCAGTAGTATAGCGGGCGAGCGGGGGGGCTACAATGAGCAGTTCTTC.

In DNA form, the CDR3 reads TGTGCCAGCAGTCCGACAGGGGGCATTTTTCACGAGCAGTACTTC. Residues: CASSPTGGIFHEQYF. The J gene is TRBJ2-7, the V gene TRBV6-5, with 10 bases that match TRBD1. With V trimmed by 5 bases and J by 5 bases, 9 bases remained unmatched. Germline loops: CDR1 MNHEY, CDR2 SVGAGI. The CDR3 is 15 amino acids.